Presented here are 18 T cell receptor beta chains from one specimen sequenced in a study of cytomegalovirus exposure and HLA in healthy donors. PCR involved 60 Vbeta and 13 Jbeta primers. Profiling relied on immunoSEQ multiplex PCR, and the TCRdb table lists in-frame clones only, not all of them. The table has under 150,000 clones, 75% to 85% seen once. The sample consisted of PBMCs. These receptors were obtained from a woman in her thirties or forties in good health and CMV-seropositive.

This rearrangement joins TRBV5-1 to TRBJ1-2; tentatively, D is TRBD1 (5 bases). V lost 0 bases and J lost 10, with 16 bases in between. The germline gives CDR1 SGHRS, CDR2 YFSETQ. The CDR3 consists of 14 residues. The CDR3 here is CASSLAGGGVVYTF. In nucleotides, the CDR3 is TGCGCCAGCAGCTTGGCCGGGGGGGGTGTCGTCTACACCTTC.

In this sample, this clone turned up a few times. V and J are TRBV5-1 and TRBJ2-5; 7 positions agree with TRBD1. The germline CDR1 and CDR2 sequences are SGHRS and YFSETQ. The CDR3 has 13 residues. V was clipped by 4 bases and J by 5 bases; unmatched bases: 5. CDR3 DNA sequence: TGCGCCAGCAGCCGGACAGGTGTTGAGACCCAGTACTTC. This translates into CASSRTGVETQYF.

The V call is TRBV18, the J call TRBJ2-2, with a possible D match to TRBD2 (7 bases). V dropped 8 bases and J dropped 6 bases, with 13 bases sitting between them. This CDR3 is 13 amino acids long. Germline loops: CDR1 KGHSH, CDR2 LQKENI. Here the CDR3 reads CASLAGGPGELFF. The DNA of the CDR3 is TGTGCCAGCCTGGCCGGGGGGCCCGGGGAGCTGTTTTTT.

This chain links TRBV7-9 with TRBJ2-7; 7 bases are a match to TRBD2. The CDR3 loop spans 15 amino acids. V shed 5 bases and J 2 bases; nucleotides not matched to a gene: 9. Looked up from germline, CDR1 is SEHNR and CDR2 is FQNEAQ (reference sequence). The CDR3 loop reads CASSTTVAGAYEQYF. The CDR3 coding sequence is TGTGCCAGCAGCACAACGGTCGCGGGGGCCTACGAGCAGTACTTC.

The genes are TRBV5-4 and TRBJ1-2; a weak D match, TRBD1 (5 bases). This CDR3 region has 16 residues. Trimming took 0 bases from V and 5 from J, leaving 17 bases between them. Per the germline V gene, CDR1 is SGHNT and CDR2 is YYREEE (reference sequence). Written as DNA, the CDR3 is TGTGCCAGCAGCTTGGGGGATAGTGGAGGGGTATATGGCTACACCTTC. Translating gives CASSLGDSGGVYGYTF.

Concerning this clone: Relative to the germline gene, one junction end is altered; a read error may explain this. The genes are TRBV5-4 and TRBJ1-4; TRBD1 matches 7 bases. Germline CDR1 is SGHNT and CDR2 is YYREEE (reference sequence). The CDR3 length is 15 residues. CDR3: CASSLEQGRGEKLVF. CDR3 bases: TGTGCCAGCAGCTTGGAACAGGGGAGAGGTGAAAAACTGGTTTTT.

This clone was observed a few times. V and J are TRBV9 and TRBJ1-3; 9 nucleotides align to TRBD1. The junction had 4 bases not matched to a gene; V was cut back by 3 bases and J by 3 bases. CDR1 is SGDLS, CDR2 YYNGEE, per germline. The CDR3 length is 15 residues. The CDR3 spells CASSADRGYGNTIYF. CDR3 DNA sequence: TGTGCCAGCAGCGCGGACAGGGGCTATGGAAACACCATATATTTT.

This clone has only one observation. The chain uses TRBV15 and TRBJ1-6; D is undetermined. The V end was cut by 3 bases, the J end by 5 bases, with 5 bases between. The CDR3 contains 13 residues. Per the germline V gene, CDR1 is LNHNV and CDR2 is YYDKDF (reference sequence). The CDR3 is CATSRGNNSPLHF. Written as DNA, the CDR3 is TGTGCCACCAGCAGGGGCAATAATTCACCCCTCCACTTT.

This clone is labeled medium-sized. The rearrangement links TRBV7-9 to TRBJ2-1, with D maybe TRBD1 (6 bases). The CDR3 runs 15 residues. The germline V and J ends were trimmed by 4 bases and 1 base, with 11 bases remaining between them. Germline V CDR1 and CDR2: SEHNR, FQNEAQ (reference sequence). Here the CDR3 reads CASSSPQGSYNEQFF. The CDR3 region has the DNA TGTGCCAGCAGCTCACCCCAGGGGTCCTACAATGAGCAGTTCTTC. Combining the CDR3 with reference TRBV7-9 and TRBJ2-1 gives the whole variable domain DTGVSQNPRHKITKRGQNVTFRCDPISEHNRLYWYRQTLGQGPEFLTYFQNEAQLEKSRLLSDRFSAERPKGSFSTLEIQRTEQGDSAMYLCASSSPQGSYNEQFFGPGTRLTVL.

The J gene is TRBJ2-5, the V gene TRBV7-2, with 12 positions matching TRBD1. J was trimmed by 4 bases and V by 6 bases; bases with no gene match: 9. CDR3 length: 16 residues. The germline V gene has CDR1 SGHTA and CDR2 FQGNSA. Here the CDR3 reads CASRKPGTGGGETQYF. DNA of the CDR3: TGTGCCAGCAGAAAACCCGGGACAGGGGGCGGAGAGACCCAGTACTTC.

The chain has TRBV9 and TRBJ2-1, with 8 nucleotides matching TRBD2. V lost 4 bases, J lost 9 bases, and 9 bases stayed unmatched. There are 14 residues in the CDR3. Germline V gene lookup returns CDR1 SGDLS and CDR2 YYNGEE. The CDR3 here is CASSPGGGNSEQFF. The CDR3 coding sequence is TGTGCCAGCAGCCCTGGCGGGGGGAACAGTGAGCAGTTCTTC.

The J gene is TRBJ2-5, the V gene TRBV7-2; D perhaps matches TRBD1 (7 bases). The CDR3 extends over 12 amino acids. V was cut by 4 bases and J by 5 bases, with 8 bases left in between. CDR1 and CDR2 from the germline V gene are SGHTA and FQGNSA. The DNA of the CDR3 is TGTGCCAGCAGCTCAGGGGGGGAGACCCAGTACTTC. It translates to CASSSGGETQYF.

The CDR3 sequence: CASTYGTGRSEQYF. The CDR3 DNA reads TGTGCCAGCACCTACGGGACAGGCAGAAGCGAGCAGTACTTC. This chain links TRBV5-4 with TRBJ2-7; 8 nucleotides line up with TRBD1. The V gene's germline CDR1 is SGHNT and CDR2 YYREEE (reference sequence). The CDR3 is 14 amino acids. The trim removed 6 bases at V and 6 bases at J, leaving 11 bases unmatched.

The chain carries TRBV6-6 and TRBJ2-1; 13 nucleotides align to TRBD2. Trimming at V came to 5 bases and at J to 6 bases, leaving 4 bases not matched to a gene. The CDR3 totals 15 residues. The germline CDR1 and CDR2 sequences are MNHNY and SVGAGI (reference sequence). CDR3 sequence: CASSRTSGRSNEQFF. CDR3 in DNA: TGTGCCAGCAGTCGGACTAGCGGGAGAAGCAATGAGCAGTTCTTC.

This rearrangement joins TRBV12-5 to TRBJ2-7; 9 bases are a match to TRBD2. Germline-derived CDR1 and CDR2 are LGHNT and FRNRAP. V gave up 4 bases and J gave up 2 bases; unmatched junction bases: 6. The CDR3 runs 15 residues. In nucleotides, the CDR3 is TGTGCTAGTGGTTGGGGGGCGGGGGGGACCTACGAGCAGTACTTC. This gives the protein CASGWGAGGTYEQYF.

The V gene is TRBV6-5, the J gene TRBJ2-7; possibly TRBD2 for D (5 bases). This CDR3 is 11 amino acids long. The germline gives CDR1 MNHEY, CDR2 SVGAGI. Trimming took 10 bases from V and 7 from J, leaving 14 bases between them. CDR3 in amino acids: CATGSLREQYF. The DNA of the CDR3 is TGTGCCACGGGGAGCCTTAGGGAGCAGTACTTC.

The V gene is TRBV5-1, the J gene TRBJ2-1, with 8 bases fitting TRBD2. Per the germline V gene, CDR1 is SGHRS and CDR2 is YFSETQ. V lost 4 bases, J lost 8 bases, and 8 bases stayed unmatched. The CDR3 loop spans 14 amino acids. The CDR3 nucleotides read TGCGCCAGCAGCCCGACCGGAGCGGGAGATGAGCAGTTCTTC. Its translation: CASSPTGAGDEQFF.

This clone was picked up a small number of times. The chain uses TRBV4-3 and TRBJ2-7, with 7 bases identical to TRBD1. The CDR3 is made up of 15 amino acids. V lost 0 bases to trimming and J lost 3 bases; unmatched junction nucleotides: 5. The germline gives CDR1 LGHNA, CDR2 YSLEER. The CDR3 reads CASSQDSRDSYEQYF. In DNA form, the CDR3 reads TGCGCCAGCAGCCAAGATAGTCGGGACAGCTACGAGCAGTACTTC.